This T cell receptor (beta chain) was sequenced during a study of T cell responses to AZD1222 COVID-19 vaccine (dated by TCRdb to about 2021). Regarding the complete study: AZD1222 recipients with second doses at about 4 weeks or about 12 weeks were pooled, because spike-specific TCR depth and breadth did not differ between schedules. TCR sequencing was performed for over 230 trial participants, of whom 200 to 210 were given two doses of AZD1222 and roughly 25 were given two doses of MenACWY control vaccine. Trial participants were enrolled by age into subgroups of 18-55, 56-69 and 70-plus years, and about 150, 27 and 61 TCR-sequenced participants, respectively, were included in these subgroups. The research as a whole found: The vaccine-associated CD4 TCRs covered the entire spike protein, and the dominant responses fell in regions 160-218 and 743-854. Conclusions about previously exposed vaccinees were limited because only six AZD1222 recipients were SARS-CoV-2 seropositive at baseline. Because no day 14 peak-response samples were available, the repertoires could be characterized only after the peak T cell response. In the small 56-69-year group, the increase in depth fell short of significance, most likely because of low power. Participants were mostly white British and included more females than males, and it was suggested by the authors that clonal diversity may have been underestimated. Reportedly, close to half of the unique spike-specific TCRs recognized epitopes lying outside the regions that are mutated in the B.1.351 and B.1.1.7 variants. Spike-specific TCR breadth and depth rose significantly after two AZD1222 doses compared with day 0 and with MenACWY recipients.

The CDR3 numbers 12 residues from cysteine through phenylalanine. CDR3 DNA only is kept here, 36 bases in frame from base 1. V and J are truncated by 1 base and 3 bases respectively, leaving an intervening sequence of 3 bases. From a lookup of the germline V gene, CDR1 and CDR2 are SGDLS and YYNGEE. The CDR3 regions of human TCRbeta chains were analyzed by immunosequencing. From the authors' description of their analysis: Repertoire TCRs were matched against a reference library of SARS-CoV-2-specific TCRs generated with the MIRA antigen-specificity platform. Breadth was defined as the fraction of unique TCRs that were SARS-CoV-2-associated, and depth was defined as the fraction of total T cells that were SARS-CoV-2-associated. Using the MIRA data, every spike-specific TCR was mapped to the spike region that the TCR reacted to and assigned to either a CD4 or a CD8 class. Log10-transformed breadth and depth values were compared by one-way ANOVA with Sidak's multiple comparisons tests. The table was pulled from immuneACCESS by TCRdb, which kept in-frame rearrangements only. Such tables lose some clones; where checked, under half of the loss comes from unresolved V genes, and the rest has no known cause. Clonal size and the V and J genes are those of that table, whereas D and trimming came from the DNA. In all, the sample holds 100,000 to 150,000 clones, and over 90% of those were seen once. The leading ten clones occupy 5.4% of the sample.

The time point label corresponds to: baseline before first vaccination. The vaccinee samples were drawn from two UK trials, COV001 and COV002, one of which was a single-blind randomized controlled phase 2/3 trial testing AZD1222 (ChAdOx1 nCoV-19) in healthy adults. For TCRbeta chain sequencing, PBMC samples were collected from trial participants at day 0 and at day 28 after the second dose. Concerning this clone: Its antigen remains undetermined. Base qualities are not at hand, and no much larger clone is one base apart. This sample also contains other DNA sequences that code for the same CDR3.

The material was peripheral blood, obtained on day 0 of AZD1222 vaccination. The origin of this receptor is an adult in good health. The chain is assembled from TRBV9 and TRBJ2-3; the D segment cannot be called with confidence. The sequenced DNA: TGTGCCAGCAGCGTATCTACAGATACGCAGTATTTT. Translated, it gives CASSVSTDTQYF.